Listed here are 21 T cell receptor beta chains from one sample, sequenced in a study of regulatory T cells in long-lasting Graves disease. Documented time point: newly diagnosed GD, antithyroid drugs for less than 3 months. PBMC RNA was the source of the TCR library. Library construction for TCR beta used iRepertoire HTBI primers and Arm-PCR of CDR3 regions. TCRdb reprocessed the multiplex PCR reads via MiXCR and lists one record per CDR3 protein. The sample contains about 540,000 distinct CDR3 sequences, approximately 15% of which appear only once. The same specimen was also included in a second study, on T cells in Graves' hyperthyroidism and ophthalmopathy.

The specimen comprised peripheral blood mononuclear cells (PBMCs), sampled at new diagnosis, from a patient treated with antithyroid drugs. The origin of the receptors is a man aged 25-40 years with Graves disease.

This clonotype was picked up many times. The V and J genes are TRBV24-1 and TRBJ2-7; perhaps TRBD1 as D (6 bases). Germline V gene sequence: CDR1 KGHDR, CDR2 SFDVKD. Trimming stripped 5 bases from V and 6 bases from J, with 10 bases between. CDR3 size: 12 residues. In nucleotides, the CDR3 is TGTGCCACCAGTGCCTCAGGGGCCGAGCAGTACTTC. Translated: CATSASGAEQYF.

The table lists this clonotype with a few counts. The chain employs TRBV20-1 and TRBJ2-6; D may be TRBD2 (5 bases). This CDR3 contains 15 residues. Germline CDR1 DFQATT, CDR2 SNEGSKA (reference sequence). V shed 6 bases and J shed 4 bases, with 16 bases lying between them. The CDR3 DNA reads TGCAGTGCAACTGGACGGGGTGGGGGGGCCAACGTCCTGACTTTC. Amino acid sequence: CSATGRGGGANVLTF.

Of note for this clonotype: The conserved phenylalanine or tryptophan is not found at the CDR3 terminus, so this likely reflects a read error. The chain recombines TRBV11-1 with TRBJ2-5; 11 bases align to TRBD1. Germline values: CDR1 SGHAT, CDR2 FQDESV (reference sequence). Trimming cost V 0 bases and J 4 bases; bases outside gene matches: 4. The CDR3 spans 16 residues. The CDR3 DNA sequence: TGTGCCAGCAGCTTAGCCCCGGACAGGGGGCGAGAGACCCAGTACCTC. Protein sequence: CASSLAPDRGRETQYL.

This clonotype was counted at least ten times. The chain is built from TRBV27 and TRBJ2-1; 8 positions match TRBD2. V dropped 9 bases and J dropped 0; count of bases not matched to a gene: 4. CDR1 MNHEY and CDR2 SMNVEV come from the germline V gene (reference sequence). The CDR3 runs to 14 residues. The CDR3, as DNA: TGTGCCAGTCAAAGCGGGAGCTCCTACAATGAGCAGTTCTTC. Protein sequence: CASQSGSSYNEQFF.

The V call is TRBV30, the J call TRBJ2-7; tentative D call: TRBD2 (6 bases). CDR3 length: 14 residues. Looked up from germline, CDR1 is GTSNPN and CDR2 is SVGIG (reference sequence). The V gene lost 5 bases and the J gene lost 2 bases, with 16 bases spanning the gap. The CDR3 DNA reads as TGTGCCTGGTCCGGGGGAGGCGACGCCTACGAGCAGTACTTC. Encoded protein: CAWSGGGDAYEQYF.

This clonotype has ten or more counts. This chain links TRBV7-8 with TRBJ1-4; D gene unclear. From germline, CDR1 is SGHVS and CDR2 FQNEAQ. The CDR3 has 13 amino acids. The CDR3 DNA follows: TGTGCGACTGGTGGGTCAACTAATGAAAAACTGTTTTTT. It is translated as CATGGSTNEKLFF.

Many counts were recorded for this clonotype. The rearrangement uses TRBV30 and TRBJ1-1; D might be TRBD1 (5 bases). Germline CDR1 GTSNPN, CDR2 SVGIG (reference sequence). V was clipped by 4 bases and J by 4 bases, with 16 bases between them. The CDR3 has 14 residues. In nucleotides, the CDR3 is TGTGCCTGGAACTCGGCAGGGAAGGGCACTGAAGCTTTCTTT. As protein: CAWNSAGKGTEAFF.

The CDR3 here is CASSLRQNHQETQYF. The CDR3 bases are TGTGCCAGCAGCCTGAGACAGAACCACCAAGAGACCCAGTACTTC. The chain links TRBV7-2 to TRBJ2-5, with D perhaps matching TRBD1 (5 bases). The V and J ends lost 5 bases and 0 bases respectively, with 13 bases between them. The CDR3 sequence is 15 residues long. Germline lookup yields CDR1 SGHTA and CDR2 FQGNSA.

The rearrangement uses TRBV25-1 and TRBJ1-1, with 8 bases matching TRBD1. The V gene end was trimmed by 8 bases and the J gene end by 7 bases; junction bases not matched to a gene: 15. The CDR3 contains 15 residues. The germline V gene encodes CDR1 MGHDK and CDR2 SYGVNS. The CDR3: CASSPAGDRTIEAFF. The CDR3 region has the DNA TGTGCCAGCTCCCCGGCGGGGGACAGGACAATTGAAGCTTTCTTT.

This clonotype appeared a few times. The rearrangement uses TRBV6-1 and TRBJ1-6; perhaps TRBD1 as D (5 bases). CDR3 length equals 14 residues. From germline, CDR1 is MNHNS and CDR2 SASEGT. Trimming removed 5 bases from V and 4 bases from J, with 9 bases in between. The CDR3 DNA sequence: TGTGCCAGCAGTCGGGGACGGTATAATTCACCCCTCCACTTT. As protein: CASSRGRYNSPLHF.

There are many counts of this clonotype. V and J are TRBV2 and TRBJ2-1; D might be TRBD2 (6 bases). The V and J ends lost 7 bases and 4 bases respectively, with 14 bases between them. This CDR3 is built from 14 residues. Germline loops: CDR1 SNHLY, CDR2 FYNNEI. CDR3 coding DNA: TGTGCCAGCAAGGAGGGGACCGTTTACAATGAGCAGTTCTTC. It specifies CASKEGTVYNEQFF.

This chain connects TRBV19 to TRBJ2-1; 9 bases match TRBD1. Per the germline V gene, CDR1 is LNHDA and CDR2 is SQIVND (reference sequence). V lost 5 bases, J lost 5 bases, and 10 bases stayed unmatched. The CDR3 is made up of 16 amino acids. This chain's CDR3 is CASSLRMGQGNNEQFF. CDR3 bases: TGTGCCAGTAGTTTGCGCATGGGACAGGGAAACAATGAGCAGTTCTTC. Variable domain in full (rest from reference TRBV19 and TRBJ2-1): DGGITQSPKYLFRKEGQNVTLSCEQNLNHDAMYWYRQDPGQGLRLIYYSQIVNDFQKGDIAEGYSVSREKKESFPLTVTSAQKNPTAFYLCASSLRMGQGNNEQFFGPGTRLTVL.

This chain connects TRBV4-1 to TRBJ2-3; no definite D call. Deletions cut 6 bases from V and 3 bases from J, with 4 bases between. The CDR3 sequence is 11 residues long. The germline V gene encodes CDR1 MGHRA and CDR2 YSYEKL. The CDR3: CASRKTDTQYF. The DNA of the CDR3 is TGCGCCAGCAGAAAGACAGATACGCAGTATTTT.

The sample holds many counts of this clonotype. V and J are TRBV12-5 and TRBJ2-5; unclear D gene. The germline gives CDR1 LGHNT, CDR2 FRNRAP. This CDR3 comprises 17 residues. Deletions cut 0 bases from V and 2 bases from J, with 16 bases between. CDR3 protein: CASGLVLGSFRQETQYF. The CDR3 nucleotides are TGTGCTAGTGGTTTGGTACTTGGTAGCTTCAGGCAAGAGACCCAGTACTTC.

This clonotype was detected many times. The CDR3 loop is CASRRRDQSSGANVLTF. The CDR3 DNA follows: TGTGCCAGCAGACGCCGCGACCAGAGCTCTGGGGCCAACGTCCTGACTTTC. The chain couples TRBV27 to TRBJ2-6; D not certain. This CDR3 is 17 amino acids long. Trimming shortened V by 6 bases and J by 0 bases, and 15 bases separated the two germline ends. The germline V gene encodes CDR1 MNHEY and CDR2 SMNVEV (reference sequence).

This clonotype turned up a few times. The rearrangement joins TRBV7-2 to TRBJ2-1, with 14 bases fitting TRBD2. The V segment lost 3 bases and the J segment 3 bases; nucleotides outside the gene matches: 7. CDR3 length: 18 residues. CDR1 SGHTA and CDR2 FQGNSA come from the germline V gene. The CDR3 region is CASSFGTSGRGGYNEQFF. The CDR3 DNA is TGTGCCAGCAGCTTCGGGACTAGCGGGAGAGGGGGCTACAATGAGCAGTTCTTC.

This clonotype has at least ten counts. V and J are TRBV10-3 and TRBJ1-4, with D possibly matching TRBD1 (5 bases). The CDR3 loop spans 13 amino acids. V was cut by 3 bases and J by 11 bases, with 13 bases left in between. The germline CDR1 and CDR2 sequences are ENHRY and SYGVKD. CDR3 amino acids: CAISDGGVGKLFF. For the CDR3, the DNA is TGTGCCATCAGTGATGGAGGGGTAGGGAAACTGTTTTTT.

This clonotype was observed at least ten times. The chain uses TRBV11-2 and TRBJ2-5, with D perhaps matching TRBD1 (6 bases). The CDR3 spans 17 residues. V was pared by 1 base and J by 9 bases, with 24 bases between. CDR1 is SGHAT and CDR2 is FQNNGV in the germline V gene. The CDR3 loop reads CASSLVTWGRGFRAQYF. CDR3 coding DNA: TGTGCCAGCAGCTTAGTAACATGGGGCAGGGGCTTTCGCGCCCAGTACTTC.

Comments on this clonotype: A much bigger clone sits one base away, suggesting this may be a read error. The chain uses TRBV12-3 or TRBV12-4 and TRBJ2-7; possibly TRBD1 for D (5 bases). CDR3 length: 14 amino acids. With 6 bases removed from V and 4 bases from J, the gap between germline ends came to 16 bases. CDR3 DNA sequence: TGTGCCAGCAGCTGGGGCGGTGCACAATACGAGCAGTACTTC. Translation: CASSWGGAQYEQYF.

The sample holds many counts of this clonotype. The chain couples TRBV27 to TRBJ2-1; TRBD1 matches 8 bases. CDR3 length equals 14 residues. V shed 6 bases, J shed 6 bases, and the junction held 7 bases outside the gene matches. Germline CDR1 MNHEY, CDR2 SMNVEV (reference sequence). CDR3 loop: CASSLGQGLNEQFF. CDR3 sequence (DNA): TGTGCCAGCAGCCTAGGACAGGGACTCAATGAGCAGTTCTTC.

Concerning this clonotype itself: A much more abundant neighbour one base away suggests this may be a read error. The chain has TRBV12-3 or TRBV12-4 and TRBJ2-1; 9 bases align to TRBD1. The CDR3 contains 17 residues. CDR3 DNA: TGTGCCAGCAGTTTAGCGCGTGGGGGACAGGGCTCAAATGAGCGGTTCTTC. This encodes CASSLARGGQGSNERFF.